This TCR beta chain was captured by sequencing in a study of cytomegalovirus exposure and HLA in healthy donors. Study-level results: There were a few CMV-associated chains whose specificity for CMV antigens was confirmed in vitro.

CDR3 length: 18 amino acids. V dropped 5 bases and J dropped 5; count of bases not matched to a gene: 18. Looked up from germline, CDR1 is MDHEN and CDR2 is SYDVKM. PCR employed 60 Vbeta and 13 Jbeta primers. Repertoires were generated with immunoSEQ multiplex PCR, while TCRdb's copy carries only in-frame clones and drops some. The sample has over 85,000 clones, less than 75% seen once. Although they were nominally healthy when sampled, donors likely had unrecorded immune exposures. As concerns this clone: Its target is not known.

The sequence was collected from a young man in good health and CMV-seronegative. Source material: PBMCs. The V and J genes are TRBV28 and TRBJ2-5; 9 bases map to TRBD2. The chain's CDR3 is CASSLEGWLAGVGETQYF. The CDR3 nucleotides read TGTGCCAGCAGTCTAGAGGGCTGGTTAGCGGGAGTGGGGGAGACCCAGTACTTC.